These T cell receptor beta chains were read from a single sample in a study of T cell changes during pregnancy in multiple sclerosis. Method: immunoSEQ multiplex PCR; TCRdb's copy keeps in-frame clones and lacks some. The sample lists roughly 60,000 clones; roughly 92% were seen once. Sequencing used peripheral blood, obtained in the second trimester of pregnancy. The receptors were gathered from a female donor with multiple sclerosis, enrolled in a pregnancy study. The CDR3 runs from the conserved cysteine through the conserved F or W. A D gene is named only where the DNA matches it firmly. The size of a clone is reported for some rows only, either as once, few or many, or as a class for expanded clones.

d_gene: NA; j_gene: TRBJ2-5; abundance: NA; v_gene: TRBV18; CDR3aa: CASSHVDSQETQYF; CDR3nt: TGTGCCAGCTCCCACGTTGACAGCCAAGAGACCCAGTACTTC
d_gene: NA; j_gene: TRBJ1-5; abundance: NA; v_gene: TRBV28; CDR3aa: CASRSPLNQPQHF; CDR3nt: TGTGCCAGCAGGAGCCCCCTCAATCAGCCCCAGCATTTT
d_gene: TRBD2; j_gene: TRBJ2-5; abundance: once; v_gene: TRBV5-4; CDR3aa: CASSHGTSGRAWETQYF; CDR3nt: TGTGCCAGCAGCCATGGGACTAGCGGGAGGGCCTGGGAGACCCAGTACTTC
d_gene: TRBD1; j_gene: TRBJ2-6; abundance: once; v_gene: TRBV28; CDR3aa: CASLPGQGSPGANVLTF; CDR3nt: TGTGCCAGCTTACCGGGACAGGGTTCCCCTGGGGCCAACGTCCTGACTTTC
d_gene: TRBD2; j_gene: TRBJ2-3; abundance: NA; v_gene: TRBV10-1; CDR3aa: CASSAMTSGRSTDTQYF; CDR3nt: TGCGCCAGCAGTGCCATGACTAGCGGGAGGAGCACAGATACGCAGTATTTT
d_gene: TRBD2; j_gene: TRBJ2-7; abundance: NA; v_gene: TRBV5-5; CDR3aa: CASSIGEGYEQYF; CDR3nt: TGTGCCAGCTCTATAGGGGAGGGCTACGAGCAGTACTTC
d_gene: NA; j_gene: TRBJ2-3; abundance: NA; v_gene: TRBV5-1; CDR3aa: CASSATEDTQYF; CDR3nt: TGCGCCAGCAGCGCGACAGAAGATACGCAGTATTTT
d_gene: NA; j_gene: TRBJ1-2; abundance: NA; v_gene: TRBV9; CDR3aa: CASSVQDSFRGYTF; CDR3nt: TGTGCCAGCAGCGTACAGGATTCTTTTCGGGGCTACACCTTC
d_gene: NA; j_gene: TRBJ2-3; abundance: NA; v_gene: TRBV10-3; CDR3aa: CAITQGSTDTQYF; CDR3nt: TGTGCCATCACCCAGGGGAGCACAGATACGCAGTATTTT
d_gene: NA; j_gene: TRBJ2-7; abundance: NA; v_gene: TRBV19; CDR3aa: CASSPAGQEQYF; CDR3nt: TGTGCCAGTAGCCCGGCAGGGCAAGAGCAGTACTTC
d_gene: TRBD2; j_gene: TRBJ2-2; abundance: few; v_gene: TRBV7-3; CDR3aa: CASSSLGLAVGELFF; CDR3nt: TGTGCCAGCAGCTCCCTCGGACTAGCGGTCGGGGAGCTGTTTTTT
d_gene: TRBD2; j_gene: TRBJ2-4; abundance: NA; v_gene: TRBV4-1; CDR3aa: CASREGRGVSRDKNIQYF; CDR3nt: TGCGCCAGCCGGGAGGGCCGAGGGGTTTCTAGAGACAAAAACATTCAGTACTTC
d_gene: NA; j_gene: TRBJ1-1; abundance: NA; v_gene: TRBV5-4; CDR3aa: CASSFYREGTEAFF; CDR3nt: TGTGCCAGCAGCTTTTACAGGGAAGGCACTGAAGCTTTCTTT
d_gene: NA; j_gene: TRBJ1-2; abundance: NA; v_gene: TRBV2; CDR3aa: CASSEQGPPFYYGYTF; CDR3nt: TGTGCCAGCAGTGAACAGGGGCCGCCTTTCTATTATGGCTACACCTTC
d_gene: TRBD2; j_gene: TRBJ2-3; abundance: NA; v_gene: TRBV7-8; CDR3aa: CASSLIAGTSTDTQYF; CDR3nt: TGTGCCAGCAGCTTAATAGCGGGGACTAGCACAGATACGCAGTATTTT
d_gene: NA; j_gene: TRBJ2-3; abundance: NA; v_gene: TRBV10-3; CDR3aa: CAISEVALGTDTQYF; CDR3nt: TGTGCCATCAGTGAGGTAGCACTTGGCACAGATACGCAGTATTTT